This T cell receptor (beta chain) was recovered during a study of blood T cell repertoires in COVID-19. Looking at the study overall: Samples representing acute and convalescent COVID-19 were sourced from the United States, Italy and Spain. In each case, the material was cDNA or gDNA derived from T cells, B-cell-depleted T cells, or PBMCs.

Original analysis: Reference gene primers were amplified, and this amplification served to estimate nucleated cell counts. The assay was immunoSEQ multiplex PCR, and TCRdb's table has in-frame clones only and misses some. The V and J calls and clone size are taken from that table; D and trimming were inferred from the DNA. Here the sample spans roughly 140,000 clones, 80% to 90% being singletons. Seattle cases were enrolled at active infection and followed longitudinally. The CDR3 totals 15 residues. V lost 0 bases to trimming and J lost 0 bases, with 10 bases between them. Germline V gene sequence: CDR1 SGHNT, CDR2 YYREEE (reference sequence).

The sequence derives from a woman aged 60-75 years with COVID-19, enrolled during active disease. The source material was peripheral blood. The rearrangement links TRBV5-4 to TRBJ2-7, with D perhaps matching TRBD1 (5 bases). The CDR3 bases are TGTGCCAGCAGCTTGGATCCAGGGTACTCCTACGAGCAGTACTTC. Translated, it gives CASSLDPGYSYEQYF.